At least ten counts were recorded for the clone carrying this T cell receptor (beta chain). Its antigen is unidentified. CDR1 is DFQATT and CDR2 is SNEGSKA in the germline V gene (reference sequence). This CDR3 comprises 12 residues. With 3 bases removed from V and 8 bases from J, the gap between germline ends came to 10 bases. The authors made TCR beta libraries by quantitative 5'-RACE with molecular barcodes. TCRdb independently ran MiXCR on the 5' RACE reads; one entry per CDR3 protein. Of under 250,000 distinct CDR3 sequences in the sample, approximately 12% were seen once. This entry belongs to a study of CD8 T cells in ankylosing spondylitis. Study results and caveats: In ankylosing spondylitis blood, a motif of roughly eight highly homologous TCR beta variants appeared characteristic. Before this, some motif variants had been reported in reactive arthritis synovial fluid and blood. Disease-linked clones reportedly showed significant enrichment in matched ankylosing spondylitis synovial fluid.

This receptor was taken from a male donor with ankylosing spondylitis or in good health (not recorded which). The sample consisted of blood, either unsorted or a sorted T cell fraction (not recorded which). The genes are TRBV20-1 and TRBJ2-2; D not resolved. The CDR3 coding sequence is TGCAGTGCTAGGCCACCCCGAGGGGAGCTGTTTTTT. Translated: CSARPPRGELFF.